The present TCR beta chain was sequenced within a study of T cells in Graves' hyperthyroidism and ophthalmopathy. Germline CDR1 SGHRS, CDR2 YFSETQ. The length of the CDR3 is 17 residues. V gave up 0 bases and J gave up 2 bases, with 18 bases separating them. Authors of the study amplified TCR beta CDR3 regions from RNA transcripts. The HTBI primer set was used in a first-round RT-PCR of the TCR CDR3. TCRdb reanalysed the multiplex PCR reads using MiXCR and keeps one entry per CDR3 protein. Of under 350,000 distinct CDR3 sequences detected, about 15% appear once; the ten largest clones hold around 58%. This clonotype occurred many times. Ophthalmopathy cases met thresholds of Clinical Activity Score at least 3, NOSPECS grade at least 4 and duration under 3 months.

Sequenced material: blood. V usage is TRBV5-1 and J usage is TRBJ2-7; weak D call: TRBD1 (6 bases). The receptor was derived from an older woman with Graves' ophthalmopathy. CDR3 loop: CASSLGTGRTNPYEQYF. CDR3 coding DNA: TGCGCCAGCAGCTTGGGAACAGGGAGAACGAACCCCTACGAGCAGTACTTC.